A single sample gave rise to the 25 T cell receptor beta chains below, sequenced in a study of T cells in Graves' hyperthyroidism and ophthalmopathy. The CDR3 regions of TCR beta were amplified from RNA transcripts. A set of HTBI primers served as the primers for a first-round RT-PCR of the TCR CDR3. From the multiplex PCR reads, TCRdb called clonotypes with MiXCR, one entry per CDR3 protein. The sample lists over 700,000 distinct CDR3 sequences, roughly a third occurring once. Sequencing was done on a sample of blood. The receptor set was obtained from a woman in her thirties or forties with Graves' hyperthyroidism.

A remark on this clonotype: This may come from a read error, since a much larger clone is one base off. The chain couples TRBV7-3 to TRBJ1-1, with 7 bases identical to TRBD1. In germline, CDR1 is SGHTA, CDR2 FQGTGA. This CDR3 spans 14 amino acids. The CDR3, as DNA: TGTGCCAACAGCAGGGGACAGATGAACACTGAAGCTTTCTTT. As protein: CANSRGQMNTEAFF. Drawing the rest from reference TRBV7-3 and TRBJ1-1, the complete variable domain is GAGVSQTPSNKVTEKGKYVELRCDPISGHTALYWYRQSLGQGPEFLIYFQGTGAADDSGLPNDRFFAVRPEGSVSTLKIQRTERGDSAVYLCANSRGQMNTEAFFGQGTRLTVV.

The chain combines TRBV2 with TRBJ2-3; no reliable D call. The CDR3 has 14 amino acids. With 4 bases removed from V and 1 base from J, the gap between germline ends came to 9 bases. Germline V gives CDR1 SNHLY, CDR2 FYNNEI. The CDR3 protein is CASSAWVGTDTQYF. DNA of the CDR3: TGTGCCAGCAGTGCTTGGGTTGGCACAGATACGCAGTATTTT.

J is TRBJ1-2 and V is TRBV12-5, with 7 bases identical to TRBD1. The trim removed 4 bases at V and 1 base at J, leaving 9 bases unmatched. The CDR3 contains 16 residues. Germline V gene sequence: CDR1 LGHNT, CDR2 FRNRAP. CDR3 sequence (DNA): TGTGCTAGTGGTTCCACTACAGGGGAGATTAACTATGGCTACACCTTC. Protein: CASGSTTGEINYGYTF.

The chain recombines TRBV19 with TRBJ1-5; D gene ambiguous. Trimming cost V 3 bases and J 7 bases, with 13 bases left between them. Germline V gene data show CDR1 as LNHDA and CDR2 as SQIVND (reference sequence). The CDR3 has 14 residues. This chain's CDR3 is CASSIGSAPQPQHF. DNA of the CDR3: TGTGCCAGTAGTATTGGTTCAGCGCCCCAGCCCCAGCATTTT.

This clonotype was seen only a few times. The gene calls are TRBV6-6 and TRBJ1-1; D is undetermined. V dropped 2 bases and J dropped 8 bases, with 12 bases sitting between them. Germline CDR1 and CDR2: MNHNY and SVGAGI (reference sequence). The CDR3 contains 13 residues. This CDR3 is CASSYDRVQEAFF. The DNA for the CDR3 is TGTGCCAGCAGTTACGATCGGGTCCAGGAAGCTTTCTTT.

The chain recombines TRBV20-1 with TRBJ2-1; D not certain. The tail of the sequence fits TRBJ2-7 better, so the J call may be wrong. CDR3 length: 14 residues. Germline values: CDR1 DFQATT, CDR2 SNEGSKA (reference sequence). The CDR3 protein is CSARDLGSYNEQYF. CDR3 DNA: TGCAGTGCTAGAGATCTGGGCTCCTACAATGAGCAGTACTTC.

In this sample, this clonotype turned up a few times. This chain links TRBV2 with TRBJ2-2; unclear D gene. The V and J ends lost 4 bases and 9 bases respectively, with 6 bases between them. Germline CDR1 is SNHLY and CDR2 is FYNNEI. The CDR3 runs 11 residues. The CDR3 DNA follows: TGTGCCAGCAGTGTAACCAGGGAGCTGTTTTTT. It specifies CASSVTRELFF.

As to this clonotype: A much larger clone lies a single base off, so this may be a read error. The V and J genes are TRBV7-9 and TRBJ1-2, with D possibly matching TRBD1 (5 bases). The CDR3 totals 13 residues. Germline V gene data show CDR1 as SEHNR and CDR2 as FQNEAQ (reference sequence). The CDR3 loop reads CASSLNSPWGYAF. The CDR3 coding sequence is TGTGCCAGCAGCTTAAACAGCCCGTGGGGCTACGCCTTC.

DNA for the CDR3: TGTGCCAGCAGCTTAGTTCCGGAGTATGGCTACACCTTC. It translates to CASSLVPEYGYTF. The chain is built from TRBV7-9 and TRBJ1-2; D not resolved. The CDR3 is 13 residues long. Trimming left V 1 base short and J 5 bases short, with 8 bases between. Germline CDR1 is SEHNR and CDR2 is FQNEAQ (reference sequence).

This CDR3 is CASSQVRGTGWNGYTF. The DNA of the CDR3 is TGCGCCAGCAGCCAAGTGAGGGGGACAGGATGGAATGGCTACACCTTC. The chain has TRBV10-2 and TRBJ1-2, with TRBD1 identical over 8 bases. Trimming took 6 bases from V and 6 from J; bases not matched to a gene: 15. The germline CDR1 and CDR2 sequences are WSHSY and SAAADI. CDR3 length: 16 residues.

This clonotype appeared many times. This chain uses TRBV29-1 with TRBJ2-5; D is uncertain. CDR3 length: 11 residues. Deletions cut 7 bases from V and 6 bases from J, with 12 bases between. The V gene's germline CDR1 is SQVTM and CDR2 ANQGSEA. The CDR3 region is CSAGPIQTQYF. CDR3 nucleotides: TGCAGCGCCGGGCCGATACAGACCCAGTACTTC.

V is TRBV27 and J is TRBJ2-7; D remains ambiguous. The CDR3 totals 13 residues. The germline CDR1 and CDR2 sequences are MNHEY and SMNVEV (reference sequence). Trimming shortened V by 5 bases and J by 2 bases, and 10 bases separated the two germline ends. The CDR3 is CASSASPPYEQYF. CDR3 DNA sequence: TGTGCCAGCAGTGCCTCACCCCCCTACGAGCAGTACTTC.

As regards this clonotype: At one of its ends the junction is not consistent with the germline gene, which may arise from a read error. V gene TRBV19 combines with J gene TRBJ2-7, with D possibly being TRBD2 (6 bases). CDR1 LNHDA and CDR2 SQIVND come from the germline V gene (reference sequence). This CDR3 region has 14 residues. The CDR3 sequence is CTSSIGTGSYEQYF. The CDR3 nucleotides read TGTACCAGTAGTATCGGGACTGGCTCCTACGAGCAGTACTTC. Full variable domain (remainder filled in from reference TRBV19 and TRBJ2-7): DGGITQSPKYLFRKEGQNVTLSCEQNLNHDAMYWYRQDPGQGLRLIYYSQIVNDFQKGDIAEGYSVSREKKESFPLTVTSAQKNPTAFYLCTSSIGTGSYEQYFGPGTRLTVT.

The chain employs TRBV3-1 and TRBJ2-7, with 14 nucleotides matching TRBD2. The CDR3 spans 19 residues. The germline V gene encodes CDR1 LGHDT and CDR2 YNNKEL (reference sequence). V lost 1 base and J lost 10; bases outside the gene matches: 18. CDR3 loop: CASSQGGTNSGTSGRTQYF. CDR3 nucleotide sequence: TGTGCCAGCAGCCAAGGAGGGACCAATTCCGGGACTAGCGGGAGAACCCAGTACTTC.

This chain joins TRBV19 and TRBJ1-3; 10 bases map to TRBD1. CDR3 length equals 17 residues. Unmatched junction bases numbered 16, after V lost 7 bases and J lost 7 bases. CDR1 and CDR2 from the germline V gene are LNHDA and SQIVND (reference sequence). The CDR3 coding sequence is TGTGCCAGTACCGGCGACCGGGGACAGGGGAATAGGAACACCATATATTTT. It yields the protein CASTGDRGQGNRNTIYF.

The table lists this clonotype with a few counts. The chain employs TRBV24-1 and TRBJ2-5; D is possibly TRBD1 (6 bases). The end of the DNA fits TRBJ2-1 better, so the J call may be wrong. The CDR3 contains 12 residues. Germline V gene lookup returns CDR1 KGHDR and CDR2 SFDVKD. The CDR3 loop is CATSDVTGEQFF. CDR3 bases: TGTGCCACCAGTGATGTGACAGGTGAGCAGTTCTTC.

The table lists this clonotype with a few counts. DNA for the CDR3: TGTGCCAGCAAGACCGGGGCAGGCGCAACTAATGAAAAACTGTTTTTT. This translates into CASKTGAGATNEKLFF. V gene TRBV19 combines with J gene TRBJ1-4; a weak D match, TRBD1 (5 bases). The CDR3 loop spans 16 amino acids. The germline V and J ends were trimmed by 9 bases and 0 bases, with 17 bases remaining between them. CDR1 and CDR2 (germline): LNHDA, SQIVND (reference sequence).

The rearrangement links TRBV4-3 to TRBJ1-3; no clear D gene. The germline V gene has CDR1 LGHNA and CDR2 YSLEER. The CDR3 contains 15 residues. V was cut by 1 base and J by 4 bases, with 11 bases left in between. CDR3 sequence: CASSQVLEGGNTIYF. CDR3 sequence (DNA): TGCGCCAGCAGCCAAGTTTTAGAGGGCGGAAACACCATATATTTT.

Points on this clonotype: Since a much larger clone is just one base distant, this may be a read error. The V call is TRBV29-1, the J call TRBJ2-5, with TRBD2 identical over 10 bases. The CDR3 has 15 amino acids. Germline V gene lookup returns CDR1 SQVTM and CDR2 ANQGSEA. CDR3 sequence (DNA): TGCAGCGCTGGCGCTAGCGGGAGATGGGAAGAGACCAAGTACTTC. It specifies CSAGASGRWEETKYF. Combining the CDR3 with reference TRBV29-1 and TRBJ2-5 gives the whole variable domain SAVISQKPSRDICQRGTSLTIQCQVDSQVTMMFWYRQQPGQSLTLIATANQGSEATYESGFVIDKFPISRPNLTFSTLTVSNMSPEDSSIYLCSAGASGRWEETKYFGPGTRLLVL.

This clonotype was detected a few times. The chain links TRBV6-5 to TRBJ2-7, with D possibly matching TRBD2 (6 bases). This CDR3 comprises 14 residues. The germline CDR1 and CDR2 sequences are MNHEY and SVGAGI. Trimming shortened V by 1 base and J by 5 bases, and 12 bases separated the two germline ends. CDR3 bases: TGTGCCAGCAGTTACTTACGGGGGAAAGACGAGCAGTACTTC. The encoded protein is CASSYLRGKDEQYF.

The sample holds many counts of this clonotype. The chain recombines TRBV10-3 with TRBJ2-2, with D possibly called TRBD1 or TRBD2 (6 bases each). The CDR3 contains 15 residues. Germline loops: CDR1 ENHRY, CDR2 SYGVKD. The ends were cut back, 4 bases at V and 3 bases at J, with 12 bases in the middle. CDR3 residues: CAISVRGADTGELFF. In DNA form, the CDR3 reads TGTGCCATCAGTGTAAGGGGGGCGGACACCGGGGAGCTGTTTTTT.

V usage is TRBV7-2 and J usage is TRBJ2-5; 12 bases map to TRBD1. The CDR3 contains 16 residues. In germline, CDR1 is SGHTA, CDR2 FQGNSA. Germline trimming cut 5 bases from V and 5 bases from J; bases unmatched to any gene: 9. CDR3 nucleotide sequence: TGTGCCAGCAGCACTTGGGGGACAGGGGGCGTGGAGACCCAGTACTTC. Its translation: CASSTWGTGGVETQYF.

Ten or more counts support this clonotype. The V and J genes are TRBV25-1 and TRBJ1-4; D is perhaps TRBD1 (6 bases). CDR1 is MGHDK and CDR2 is SYGVNS in the germline V gene. The V gene lost 2 bases and the J gene lost 4 bases, with 8 bases spanning the gap. The CDR3 is 14 amino acids. Written as DNA, the CDR3 is TGTGCCAGCAGTGAAGGGACAATTAATGAAAAACTGTTTTTT. Protein: CASSEGTINEKLFF.

Regarding this clonotype: A junction end diverges from the germline sequence, so it may reflect a read error. This rearrangement joins TRBV7-2 to TRBJ2-2; 7 bases line up with TRBD1. Germline CDR1 is SGHTA and CDR2 is FQGNSA. The CDR3 consists of 16 residues. The chain's CDR3 is CASSFITGANTGEPFF. The CDR3 DNA reads as TGTGCCAGCAGCTTTATAACAGGGGCGAACACCGGGGAGCCGTTTTTT.

This clonotype showed up many times. The chain employs TRBV12-3 or TRBV12-4 and TRBJ2-7; no definite D call. With 6 bases removed from V and 5 bases from J, the gap between germline ends came to 11 bases. There are 12 residues in the CDR3. The DNA of the CDR3 is TGTGCCAGCAGGCGGACGGTCCACGAGCAGTACTTC. Residues: CASRRTVHEQYF.